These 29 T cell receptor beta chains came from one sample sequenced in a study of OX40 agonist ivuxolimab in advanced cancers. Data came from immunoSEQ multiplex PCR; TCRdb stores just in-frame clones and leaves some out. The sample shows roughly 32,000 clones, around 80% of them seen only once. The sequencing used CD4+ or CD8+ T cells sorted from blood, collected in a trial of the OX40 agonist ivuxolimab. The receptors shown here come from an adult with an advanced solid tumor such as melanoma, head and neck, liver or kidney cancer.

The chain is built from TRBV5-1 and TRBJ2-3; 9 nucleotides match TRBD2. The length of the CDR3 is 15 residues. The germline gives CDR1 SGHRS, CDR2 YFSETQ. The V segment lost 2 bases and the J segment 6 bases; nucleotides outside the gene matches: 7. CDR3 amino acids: CASSFGGRGGDTQYF. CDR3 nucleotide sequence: TGCGCCAGCAGCTTCGGCGGGAGGGGAGGGGATACGCAGTATTTT.

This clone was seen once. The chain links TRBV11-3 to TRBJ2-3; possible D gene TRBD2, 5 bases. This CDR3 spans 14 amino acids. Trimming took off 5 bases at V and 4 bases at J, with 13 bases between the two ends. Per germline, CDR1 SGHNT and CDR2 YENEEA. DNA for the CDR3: TGTGCCAGCAGCCCCGGGCGGGTTCCAGATACGCAGTATTTT. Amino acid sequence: CASSPGRVPDTQYF.

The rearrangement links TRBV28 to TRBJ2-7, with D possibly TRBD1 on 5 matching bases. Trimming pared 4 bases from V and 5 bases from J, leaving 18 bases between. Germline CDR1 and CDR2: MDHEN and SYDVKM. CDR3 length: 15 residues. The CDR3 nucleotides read TGTGCCAGCAGTTCGTCGGCAGGGATCTTGGACGAGCAGTACTTC. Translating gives CASSSSAGILDEQYF.

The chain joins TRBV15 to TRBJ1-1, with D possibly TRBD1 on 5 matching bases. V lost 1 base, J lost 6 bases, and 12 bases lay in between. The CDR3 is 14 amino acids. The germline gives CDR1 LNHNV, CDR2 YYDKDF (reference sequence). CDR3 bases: TGTGCCACCAGCAGAGGGCAGGGTAGGGCTGAAGCTTTCTTT. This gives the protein CATSRGQGRAEAFF.

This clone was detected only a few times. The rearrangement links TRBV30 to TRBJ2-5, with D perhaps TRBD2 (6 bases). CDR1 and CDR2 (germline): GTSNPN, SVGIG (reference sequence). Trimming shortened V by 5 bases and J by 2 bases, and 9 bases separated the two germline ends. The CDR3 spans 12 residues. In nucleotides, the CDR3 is TGTGCCTGGGACGGAGGGCAAGAGACCCAGTACTTC. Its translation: CAWDGGQETQYF.

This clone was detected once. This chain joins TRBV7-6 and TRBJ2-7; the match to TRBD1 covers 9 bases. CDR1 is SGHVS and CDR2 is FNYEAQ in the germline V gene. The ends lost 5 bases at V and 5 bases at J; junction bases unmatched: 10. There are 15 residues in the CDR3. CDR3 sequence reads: CASSDPRDRVHEQYF. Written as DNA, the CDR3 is TGTGCCAGCAGCGATCCCCGGGACAGGGTCCACGAGCAGTACTTC.

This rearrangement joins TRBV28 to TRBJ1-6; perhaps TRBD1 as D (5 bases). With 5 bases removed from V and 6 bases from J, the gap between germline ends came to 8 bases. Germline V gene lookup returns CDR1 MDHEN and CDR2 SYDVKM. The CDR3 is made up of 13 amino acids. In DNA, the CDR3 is TGTGCCAGCAGTAGAGGGACTAATTCACCCCTCCACTTT. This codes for CASSRGTNSPLHF.

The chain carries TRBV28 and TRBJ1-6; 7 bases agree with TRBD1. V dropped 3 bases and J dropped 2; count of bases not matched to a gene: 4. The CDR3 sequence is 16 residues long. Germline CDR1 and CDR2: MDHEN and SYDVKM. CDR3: CASSLRQGPYNSPLHF. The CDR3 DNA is TGTGCCAGCAGTTTGAGACAGGGCCCCTATAATTCACCCCTCCACTTT. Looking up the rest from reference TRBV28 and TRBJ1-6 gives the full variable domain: DVKVTQSSRYLVKRTGEKVFLECVQDMDHENMFWYRQDPGLGLRLIYFSYDVKMKEKGDIPEGYSVSREKKERFSLILESASTNQTSMYLCASSLRQGPYNSPLHFGNGTRLTVT.

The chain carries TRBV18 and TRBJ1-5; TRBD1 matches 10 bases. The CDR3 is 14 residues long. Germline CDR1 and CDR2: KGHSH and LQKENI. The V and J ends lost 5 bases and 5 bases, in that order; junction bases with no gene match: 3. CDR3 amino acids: CASSEDRGYQPQHF. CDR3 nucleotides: TGTGCCAGCTCAGAGGACAGGGGGTATCAGCCCCAGCATTTT.

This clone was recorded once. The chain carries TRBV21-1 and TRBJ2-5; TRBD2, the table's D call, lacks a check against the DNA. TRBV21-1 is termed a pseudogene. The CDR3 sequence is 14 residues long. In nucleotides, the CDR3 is TGTGCCAGCACCGTAAGAGGTAGCCAAGAGACCCAGTACTTC. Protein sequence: CASTVRGSQETQYF.

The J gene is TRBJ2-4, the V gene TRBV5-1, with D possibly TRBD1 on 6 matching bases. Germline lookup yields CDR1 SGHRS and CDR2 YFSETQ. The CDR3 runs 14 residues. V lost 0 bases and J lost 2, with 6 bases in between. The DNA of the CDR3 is TGCGCCAGCAGCTTGGGGGGGCCCAAAAACATTCAGTACTTC. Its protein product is CASSLGGPKNIQYF.

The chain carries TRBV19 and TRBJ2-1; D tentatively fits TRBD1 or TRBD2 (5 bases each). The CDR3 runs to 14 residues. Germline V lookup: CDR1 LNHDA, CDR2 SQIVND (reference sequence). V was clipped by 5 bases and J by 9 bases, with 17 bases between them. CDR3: CASSDSLGGFEQFF. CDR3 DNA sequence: TGTGCCAGTAGTGACTCCCTTGGGGGTTTTGAGCAGTTCTTC.

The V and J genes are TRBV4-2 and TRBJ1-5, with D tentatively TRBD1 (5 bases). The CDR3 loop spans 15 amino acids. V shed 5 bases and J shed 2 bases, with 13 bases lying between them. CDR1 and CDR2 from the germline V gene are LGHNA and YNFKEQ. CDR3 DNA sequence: TGTGCCAGCAGCTCCGGGGACTGGGGCAATCAGCCCCAGCATTTT. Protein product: CASSSGDWGNQPQHF.

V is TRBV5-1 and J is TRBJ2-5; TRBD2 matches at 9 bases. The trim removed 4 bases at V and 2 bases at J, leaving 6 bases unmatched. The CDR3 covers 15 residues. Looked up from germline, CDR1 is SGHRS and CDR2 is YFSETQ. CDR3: CASSNQGLAQETQYF. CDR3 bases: TGCGCCAGCAGCAACCAGGGACTAGCTCAAGAGACCCAGTACTTC.

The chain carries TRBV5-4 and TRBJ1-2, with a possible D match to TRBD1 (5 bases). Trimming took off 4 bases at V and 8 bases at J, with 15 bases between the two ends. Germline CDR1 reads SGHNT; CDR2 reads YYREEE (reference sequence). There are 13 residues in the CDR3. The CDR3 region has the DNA TGTGCCAGCAGCCCGGGGCAGGGAAGGGGCTACACCTTC. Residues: CASSPGQGRGYTF.

CDR3 sequence (DNA): TGTGCCAGCAGCTTAGGGTCTAGCGGGAGCGCGGGGGGCTCCTACAATGAGCAGTTCTTC. As protein: CASSLGSSGSAGGSYNEQFF. This rearrangement joins TRBV11-3 to TRBJ2-1; 10 nucleotides align to TRBD2. The CDR3 length is 20 residues. The V gene end was trimmed by 1 base and the J gene end by 0 bases; junction bases not matched to a gene: 12. The germline V gene has CDR1 SGHNT and CDR2 YENEEA.

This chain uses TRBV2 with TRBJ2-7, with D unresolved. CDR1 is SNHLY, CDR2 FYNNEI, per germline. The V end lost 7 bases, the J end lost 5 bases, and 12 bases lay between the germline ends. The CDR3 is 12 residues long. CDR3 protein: CASTHRPNEQYF. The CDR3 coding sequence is TGTGCCAGCACGCACCGTCCGAACGAGCAGTACTTC.

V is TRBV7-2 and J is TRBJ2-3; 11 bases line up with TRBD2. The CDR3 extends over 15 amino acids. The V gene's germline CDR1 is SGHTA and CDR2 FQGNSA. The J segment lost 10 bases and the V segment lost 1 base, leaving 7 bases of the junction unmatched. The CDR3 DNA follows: TGTGCCAGCAGCTTAGAGGCTAGCGGGGGGACTCCGCAGTATTTT. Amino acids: CASSLEASGGTPQYF.

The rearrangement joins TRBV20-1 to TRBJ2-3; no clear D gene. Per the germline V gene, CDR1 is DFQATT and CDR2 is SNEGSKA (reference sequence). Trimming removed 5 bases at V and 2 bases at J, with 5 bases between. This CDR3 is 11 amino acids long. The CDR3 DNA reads TGCAGTGCTTTTTCCACAGATACGCAGTATTTT. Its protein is CSAFSTDTQYF.

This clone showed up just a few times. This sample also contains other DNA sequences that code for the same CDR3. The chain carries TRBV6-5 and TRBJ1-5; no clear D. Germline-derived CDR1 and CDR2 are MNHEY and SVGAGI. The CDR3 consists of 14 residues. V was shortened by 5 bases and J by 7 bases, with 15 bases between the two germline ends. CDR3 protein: CASSPAGSLQPQHF. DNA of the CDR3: TGTGCCAGCAGTCCCGCAGGCAGTTTACAGCCCCAGCATTTT.

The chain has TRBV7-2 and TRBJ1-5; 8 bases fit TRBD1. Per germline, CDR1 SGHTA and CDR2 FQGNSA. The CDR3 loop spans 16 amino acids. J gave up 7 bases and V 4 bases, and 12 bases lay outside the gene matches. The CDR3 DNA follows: TGTGCCAGCAGCTCAATGAGGCAGGGGGCAAGGCAGCCCCAGCATTTT. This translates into CASSSMRQGARQPQHF.

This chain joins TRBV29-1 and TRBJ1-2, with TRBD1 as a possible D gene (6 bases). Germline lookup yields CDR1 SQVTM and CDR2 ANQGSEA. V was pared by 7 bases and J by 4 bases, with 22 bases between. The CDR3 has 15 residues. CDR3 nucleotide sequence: TGCAGCGCGGGAGGGGGGGAGTTTTCAGGCTATGGCTACACCTTC. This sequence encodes CSAGGGEFSGYGYTF. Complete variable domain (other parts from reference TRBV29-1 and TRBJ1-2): SAVISQKPSRDICQRGTSLTIQCQVDSQVTMMFWYRQQPGQSLTLIATANQGSEATYESGFVIDKFPISRPNLTFSTLTVSNMSPEDSSIYLCSAGGGEFSGYGYTFGSGTRLTVV.

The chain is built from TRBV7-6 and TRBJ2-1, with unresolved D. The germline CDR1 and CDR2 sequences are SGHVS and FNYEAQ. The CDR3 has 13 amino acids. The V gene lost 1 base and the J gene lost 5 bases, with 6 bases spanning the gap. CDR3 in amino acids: CASSLGVNNEQFF. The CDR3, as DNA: TGTGCCAGCAGCTTAGGGGTCAACAATGAGCAGTTCTTC.

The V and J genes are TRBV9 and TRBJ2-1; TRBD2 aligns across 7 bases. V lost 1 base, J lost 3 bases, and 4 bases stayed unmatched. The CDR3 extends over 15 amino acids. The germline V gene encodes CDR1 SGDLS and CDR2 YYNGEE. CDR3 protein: CASSVRGGSYNEQFF. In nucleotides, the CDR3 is TGTGCCAGCAGCGTAAGGGGCGGGAGCTACAATGAGCAGTTCTTC.

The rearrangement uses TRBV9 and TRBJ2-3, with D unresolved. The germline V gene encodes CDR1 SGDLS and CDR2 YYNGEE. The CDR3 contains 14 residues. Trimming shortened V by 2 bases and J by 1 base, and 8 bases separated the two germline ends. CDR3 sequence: CASSVGYGTDTQYF. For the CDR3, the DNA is TGTGCCAGCAGCGTGGGCTACGGCACAGATACGCAGTATTTT.

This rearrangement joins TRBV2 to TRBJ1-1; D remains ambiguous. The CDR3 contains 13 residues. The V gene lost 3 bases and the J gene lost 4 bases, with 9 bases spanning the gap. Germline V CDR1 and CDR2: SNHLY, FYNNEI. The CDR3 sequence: CASSDQMGTEAFF. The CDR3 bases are TGTGCCAGCAGTGACCAGATGGGCACTGAAGCTTTCTTT. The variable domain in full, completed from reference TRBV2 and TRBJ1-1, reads EPEVTQTPSHQVTQMGQEVILRCVPISNHLYFYWYRQILGQKVEFLVSFYNNEISEKSEIFDDQFSVERPDGSNFTLKIRSTKLEDSAMYFCASSDQMGTEAFFGQGTRLTVV.

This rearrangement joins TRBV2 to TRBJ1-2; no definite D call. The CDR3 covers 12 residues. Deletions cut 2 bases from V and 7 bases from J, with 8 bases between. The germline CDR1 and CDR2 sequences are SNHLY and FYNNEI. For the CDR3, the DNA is TGTGCCAGCAGTGAATTGGCGGTTGGCTACACCTTC. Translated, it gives CASSELAVGYTF. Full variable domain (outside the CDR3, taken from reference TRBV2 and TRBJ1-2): EPEVTQTPSHQVTQMGQEVILRCVPISNHLYFYWYRQILGQKVEFLVSFYNNEISEKSEIFDDQFSVERPDGSNFTLKIRSTKLEDSAMYFCASSELAVGYTFGSGTRLTVV.

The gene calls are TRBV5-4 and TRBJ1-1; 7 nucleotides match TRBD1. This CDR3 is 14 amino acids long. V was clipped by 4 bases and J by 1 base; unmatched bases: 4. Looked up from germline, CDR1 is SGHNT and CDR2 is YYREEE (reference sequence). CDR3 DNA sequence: TGTGCCAGCAGCCTGGGACAGACGAACACTGAAGCTTTCTTT. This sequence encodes CASSLGQTNTEAFF.

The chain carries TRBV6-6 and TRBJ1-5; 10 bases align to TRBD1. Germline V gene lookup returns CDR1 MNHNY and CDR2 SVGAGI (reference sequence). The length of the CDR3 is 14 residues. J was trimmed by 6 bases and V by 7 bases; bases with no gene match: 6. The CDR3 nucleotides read TGTGCCAGCACCCGACAGGGGGCGCGTCAGCCCCAGCATTTT. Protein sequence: CASTRQGARQPQHF.